Listed below are T cell receptor beta chains from one sample, sequenced in a study of tumor and adjacent non-tumor tissue in lung cancer. From the multiplex PCR reads, TCRdb called clonotypes with MiXCR, one entry per CDR3 protein. The profile shows approximately 80,000 distinct CDR3 sequences, approximately 80% of them singletons. Specimen: distant non-tumor lung tissue. The origin of the receptors is a man aged 55 to 69 with non-small cell lung cancer. Both conserved end residues are part of each CDR3. D genes are given only for firm matches. Clone size is given for some rows only: seen once, a few or many times, or a class if the clone is expanded.

clone_size,v_call,d_call,j_call,cdr3_nt,cdr3_aa
many,TRBV20-1,.,TRBJ1-5,TGCAGTGCTAGGTATTGGGACAATCAGCCCCAGCATTTT,CSARYWDNQPQHF
few,TRBV28,.,TRBJ1-4,TGTGCCAGCAGTTTATTTGGGTCAACTAATGAAAAACTGTTTTTT,CASSLFGSTNEKLFF
.,TRBV11-2,.,TRBJ2-5,TGTGCCAGCAGCTTTGGACAGATCCAAGAGACCCAGTATTTC,CASSFGQIQETQYF
.,TRBV11-2,.,TRBJ2-1,TGTGCCAGGAGCCGGATAGGAGGCTACAATGAGCAGTTCTTC,CARSRIGGYNEQFF
.,TRBV20-1,.,TRBJ2-7,TGCAGTGTCCGTGGGCGGCAGGGCCGCGAACAGTACTTC,CSVRGRQGREQYF
.,TRBV20-1,.,TRBJ2-2,TGCCGTGCTAGAGCTTCGGGTGGTGGGAGCAAGACCGGGGAGCTGTTTTTT,CRARASGGGSKTGELFF
.,TRBV5-6,.,TRBJ1-1,TGTGCCAGCACTTTGCTTCAGGGTAGTGAAGCTTTCTTT,CASTLLQGSEAFF
.,TRBV4-3,.,TRBJ1-1,TGCGCCAGCAGCCTAGACATTCCGTGCAGTTCGGGCACTGAAGCTTTCTTT,CASSLDIPCSSGTEAFF
.,TRBV11-3,TRBD2,TRBJ2-1,TGTGCAAGCAGCTCCCTAGCGGGAGGGCCGGGGAATGAGCAGCTCTTC,CASSSLAGGPGNEQLF
.,TRBV20-1,.,TRBJ2-3,TGCAGTGCTAGAGTGGGATTTCAGGGTATAGATACGCAGTATTTT,CSARVGFQGIDTQYF